Following are 9 T cell receptor beta chains from one sample sequenced in a study of cytomegalovirus exposure and HLA in healthy donors. The PCR employed 60 Vbeta primers together with 13 Jbeta primers. TCRdb's copy holds only in-frame clones and misses some; the assay was immunoSEQ multiplex PCR. This sample carries some 140,000 clones, roughly 80% of them seen once, and the ten largest clones take about 4%. Sequencing used PBMCs. These receptors originate from a woman aged 40-49 years in good health and CMV-seronegative.

The chain links TRBV7-9 to TRBJ2-5; no firm D call. Trimming removed 6 bases from V and 1 base from J, with 12 bases in between. The CDR3 has 14 amino acids. CDR1 and CDR2 (germline): SEHNR, FQNEAQ (reference sequence). The CDR3 spells CASRHSKVQETQYF. The DNA of the CDR3 is TGTGCCAGCAGACACAGTAAGGTCCAAGAGACCCAGTACTTC.

V gene TRBV1 combines with J gene TRBJ1-1; the D call of TRBD1 is as the table states it, not checked on the DNA. TRBV1 is flagged as a pseudogene. The CDR3 loop spans 15 amino acids. CDR3 amino acids: CTSSHTTKMNTEAFF. As DNA, the CDR3 is TGCACCAGCAGCCATACGACAAAAATGAACACTGAAGCTTTCTTT.

This clone was counted only a few times. This chain joins TRBV29-1 and TRBJ2-7, with D perhaps matching TRBD2 (5 bases). V was cut by 6 bases and J by 0 bases, with 9 bases left in between. This CDR3 is built from 12 residues. CDR1 is SQVTM and CDR2 is ANQGSEA in the germline V gene. The CDR3 DNA is TGCAGCGTCAAACGGGACTCCTACGAGCAGTACTTC. Translating it yields CSVKRDSYEQYF.

The chain employs TRBV2 and TRBJ2-1; 9 bases match TRBD1. The trim removed 8 bases at V and 4 bases at J, leaving 6 bases unmatched. This CDR3 contains 14 residues. Germline assignment: CDR1 SNHLY and CDR2 FYNNEI. Here the CDR3 reads CASVETGGYNEQFF. DNA of the CDR3: TGTGCCAGCGTGGAGACAGGGGGGTACAATGAGCAGTTCTTC.

The rearrangement uses TRBV7-2 and TRBJ2-1, with TRBD2 matching over 10 bases. Germline-derived CDR1 and CDR2 are SGHTA and FQGNSA. V lost 1 base and J lost 7; bases outside the gene matches: 10. The length of the CDR3 is 17 residues. The CDR3 protein is CASSLGLVAGGGNEQFF. CDR3 in DNA: TGTGCCAGCAGCTTAGGGTTGGTAGCGGGAGGAGGGAATGAGCAGTTCTTC.

The V and J genes are TRBV5-1 and TRBJ1-2; D is unresolved. Germline V gene sequence: CDR1 SGHRS, CDR2 YFSETQ. The V end was cut by 5 bases, the J end by 3 bases, with 11 bases between. The CDR3 runs to 13 residues. The CDR3 protein is CASSSEADYGYTF. The CDR3 nucleotides read TGCGCCAGCAGTTCCGAGGCCGACTATGGCTACACCTTC.

The V and J genes are TRBV29-1 and TRBJ1-1, with 9 nucleotides matching TRBD1. Trimming at V came to 4 bases and at J to 8 bases, leaving 8 bases not matched to a gene. The CDR3 spans 13 residues. The V gene's germline CDR1 is SQVTM and CDR2 ANQGSEA. The CDR3 spells CSVASGQGGEAFF. CDR3 nucleotides: TGCAGCGTTGCGTCGGGACAGGGAGGGGAAGCTTTCTTT. Full variable domain (rest looked up from reference TRBV29-1 and TRBJ1-1): SAVISQKPSRDICQRGTSLTIQCQVDSQVTMMFWYRQQPGQSLTLIATANQGSEATYESGFVIDKFPISRPNLTFSTLTVSNMSPEDSSIYLCSVASGQGGEAFFGQGTRLTVV.

The chain is built from TRBV4-1 and TRBJ1-1; a possible D gene is TRBD1 (6 bases). Trimming shortened V by 0 bases and J by 2 bases, and 10 bases separated the two germline ends. Germline CDR1 and CDR2: MGHRA and YSYEKL. This CDR3 has 15 residues. Here the CDR3 DNA reads TGCGCCAGCAGCCAAGATCGACAGGTAAACACTGAAGCTTTCTTT. It specifies CASSQDRQVNTEAFF.

The chain carries TRBV5-1 and TRBJ1-1; the D is unclear. This CDR3 has 15 residues. Germline assignment: CDR1 SGHRS and CDR2 YFSETQ. The V end was cut by 5 bases, the J end by 1 base, with 15 bases between. This CDR3 reads CASSSDGLPNTEAFF. The DNA for the CDR3 is TGCGCCAGCAGTTCGGACGGACTCCCGAACACTGAAGCTTTCTTT.